Below, 4 T cell receptor beta chains from the same sample are listed, as sequenced in a study of T cell responses to AZD1222 COVID-19 vaccine. The table came from immunoSEQ multiplex PCR; TCRdb's copy has only in-frame clones and leaves some out. The data show over 110,000 clones, 90% seen once. The source material was peripheral blood, sampled 28 days after the second AZD1222 dose. The source is an adult who received the AZD1222 COVID-19 vaccine.

The chain carries TRBV30 and TRBJ1-2, with D unclear. Germline V gene data show CDR1 as GTSNPN and CDR2 as SVGIG (reference sequence). Trimming took off 2 bases at V and 9 bases at J, with 13 bases between the two ends. The CDR3 is made up of 12 amino acids. The CDR3 protein is CAWSIDLLSYTF. The CDR3 nucleotides read TGTGCCTGGAGTATAGATCTTTTGAGCTACACCTTC.

V and J are TRBV20-1 and TRBJ1-2, with TRBD1 identical over 9 bases. CDR1 is DFQATT, CDR2 SNEGSKA, per germline (reference sequence). This CDR3 has 14 residues. Trimming at V came to 3 bases and at J to 4 bases, leaving 6 bases not matched to a gene. The DNA for the CDR3 is TGCAGTGCTAGTCCGGACAGGGGCGGCTATGGCTACACCTTC. Its protein product is CSASPDRGGYGYTF.

The chain has TRBV7-2 and TRBJ1-2; 7 nucleotides align to TRBD1. This CDR3 is built from 16 residues. V was clipped by 5 bases and J by 2 bases; unmatched bases: 11. Germline assignment: CDR1 SGHTA and CDR2 FQGNSA. The CDR3 DNA reads TGTGCCAGCAGCCGGGGGGGGACAGCTTCAAACTATGGCTACACCTTC. Residues: CASSRGGTASNYGYTF.

The chain recombines TRBV18 with TRBJ2-1; 10 bases align to TRBD1. The germline gives CDR1 KGHSH, CDR2 LQKENI. CDR3 length: 17 amino acids. V shed 3 bases, J shed 4 bases, and the junction held 9 bases outside the gene matches. CDR3 region: CASSPVGGTGVYNEQFF. Here the CDR3 DNA reads TGTGCCAGCTCACCCGTTGGCGGGACAGGGGTTTACAATGAGCAGTTCTTC.